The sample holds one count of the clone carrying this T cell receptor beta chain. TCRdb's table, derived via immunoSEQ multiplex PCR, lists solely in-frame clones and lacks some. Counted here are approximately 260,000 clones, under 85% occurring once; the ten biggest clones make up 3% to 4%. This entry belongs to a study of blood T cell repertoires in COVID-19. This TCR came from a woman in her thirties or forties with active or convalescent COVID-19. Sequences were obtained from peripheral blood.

The DNA of the CDR3 is TGTGCCAGCAGCCCGCGCCCAACAGGCTCTGGAAACACCATATATTTT. Protein sequence: CASSPRPTGSGNTIYF. The chain is built from TRBV3-1 (or the pseudogene TRBV3-2) and TRBJ1-3, with D maybe TRBD1 (5 bases). This CDR3 region has 16 residues. In germline, CDR1 is LGHDT, CDR2 YNNKEL (reference sequence). The ends were cut back, 4 bases at V and 0 bases at J, with 13 bases in the middle.